A selection of T cell receptor beta chains follows, all from one sample in a study of shared clonotypes between healthy human individuals. Profiled with immunoSEQ multiplex PCR; TCRdb holds only in-frame clones, not every one. The sample consists of some 480,000 clones, about 80% of them appearing once. Sequenced sample: PBMCs. The origin of the receptors is a woman aged 40-49 years in good health. Some clones in this sample may be carry-over from other donors' samples. Both conserved end residues are part of each CDR3. The D gene is left open where the match is weak. Clone size is given for some rows only: seen once, a few or many times, or a class if the clone is expanded.

CDR3 DNA	CDR3 protein	clone size	J gene	D gene	V gene
TGCGCCAGCAGTGGAAGGCTAGCGGTTTACGAGCAGTACTTC	CASSGRLAVYEQYF	few	TRBJ2-7	TRBD2	TRBV10-2
TGTGCCAGCAGTTTGGAGGTACGCAATGAGCAGTTCTTC	CASSLEVRNEQFF	.	TRBJ2-1	.	TRBV28
TGTGCCACCAGCAGCGATCTAAGGGTTGGCAATCAGCCCCAGCATTTT	CATSSDLRVGNQPQHF	few	TRBJ1-5	.	TRBV15
TGTGCCAGTAGACGGCGGGGGACAGGAGAGAACTATGGCTACACCTTC	CASRRRGTGENYGYTF	.	TRBJ1-2	TRBD1	TRBV19
TGTGCCAGCAGTCCCGGAGACTACGAGCAGTACTTC	CASSPGDYEQYF	few	TRBJ2-7	.	TRBV6-6
TGCGCCAGCAGCTTGGAGGCCAGGGGCCATGGCTACACCTTC	CASSLEARGHGYTF	.	TRBJ1-2	.	TRBV5-1
TGTGCCAGCAGCTTCGGACAGGGCTACACCGGGGAGCTGTTTTTT	CASSFGQGYTGELFF	.	TRBJ2-2	TRBD1	TRBV7-2
TGTGCCAGCAGCTCAACAGGGGGCGGAAATCGGCAGTACTTC	CASSSTGGGNRQYF	.	TRBJ2-7	TRBD1	TRBV7-6
TGTGCCAGCTCACCAGATTCAGCGGGGGGCAATGAGCAGTTCTTC	CASSPDSAGGNEQFF	.	TRBJ2-1	TRBD2	TRBV18
TGTGCCAGCAGCCCTTCCCAAAACACTGAAGCTTTCTTT	CASSPSQNTEAFF	.	TRBJ1-1	.	TRBV7-6
TGTGCCACCAGCAGAGTTGCTGGTCTCGGGAGTACGCAGTATTTT	CATSRVAGLGSTQYF	.	TRBJ2-3	.	TRBV15
TGTGCCAGCAGCTTACCCGGGGAGCTGTTTTTT	CASSLPGELFF	.	TRBJ2-2	.	TRBV7-6
TGTGCCAGCAGCTCCGGAGGGACTAGCGGGGAGACCCAGTACTTC	CASSSGGTSGETQYF	.	TRBJ2-5	TRBD2	TRBV28
TGTGCCAGCAGTTACTCTAGTGGAACTCGGAACGAGCAGTACTTC	CASSYSSGTRNEQYF	.	TRBJ2-7	.	TRBV6-5
TGTGCCAGCAGTATATCCCAATCCTACGAGCAGTACTTC	CASSISQSYEQYF	many	TRBJ2-7	.	TRBV27
TGTGCCAGCAGCCTCGGGACTAGCGGGAGACGAAGCACAGATACGCAGTATTTT	CASSLGTSGRRSTDTQYF	.	TRBJ2-3	TRBD2	TRBV5-4
TGTGCCAGTAGTCCCCCCCCGGGGGAGACCCAGTACTTC	CASSPPPGETQYF	.	TRBJ2-5	.	TRBV19
TGTGCCAGCAGCTTAAGGTCCAGGGCCTATGGCTACACCTTC	CASSLRSRAYGYTF	.	TRBJ1-2	.	TRBV7-2
TGTGCCAGCAGTTCCTTAGCGGGAGTCCGGGCAGATACGCAGTATTTT	CASSSLAGVRADTQYF	.	TRBJ2-3	TRBD2	TRBV27
TGTGCCAGCAGTTTGGGTGGACAACCCTACGAGCAGTACTTC	CASSLGGQPYEQYF	few	TRBJ2-7	.	TRBV28
TGTGCCAGCAGCTTAGCAGGGTCGAGAGACAATGAGCAGTTCTTC	CASSLAGSRDNEQFF	few	TRBJ2-1	.	TRBV11-2
TGCGCCAGCAGCTTGGGGGGGGACCCCAACACAGATACGCAGTATTTT	CASSLGGDPNTDTQYF	.	TRBJ2-3	.	TRBV5-1
TGTGCCAGCACCTTGGGGGTAAGCCGTCCCTCCTACGAGCAGTACTTC	CASTLGVSRPSYEQYF	.	TRBJ2-7	.	TRBV27
TGCGCCAGCAGCGGGACAGGGGGCCGTGAGCAGTTCTTC	CASSGTGGREQFF	.	TRBJ2-1	TRBD1	TRBV10-2
TGTGCCAGCAGCCTACACGGACGGCTAGCCTACGAGCAGTACTTC	CASSLHGRLAYEQYF	.	TRBJ2-7	.	TRBV5-6
TGTGCCAGCCTAGGGGGAAGCACAGATACGCAGTATTTT	CASLGGSTDTQYF	.	TRBJ2-3	.	TRBV2
TGCGCCAGCAGCTTGGAGACAGCCGTTACTAATGAAAAACTGTTTTTT	CASSLETAVTNEKLFF	.	TRBJ1-4	.	TRBV5-1
TGTGCCAGCAGCTCGCCGGGACTAGCGGGGGCCTACAATGAGCAGTTCTTC	CASSSPGLAGAYNEQFF	.	TRBJ2-1	TRBD2	TRBV7-9
TGTGCCAGCAGCTGGACTAGCGGAGCCTACAATGAGCAGTTCTTC	CASSWTSGAYNEQFF	.	TRBJ2-1	TRBD2	TRBV7-8
TGTGCCAGCAGTTCCCCCTTAGCTGGGGCCAACGTCCTGACTTTC	CASSSPLAGANVLTF	.	TRBJ2-6	.	TRBV27
TGCGCCAGCAGTGAGTCAGGCAGAGAAACAACCTACGAGCAGTACTTC	CASSESGRETTYEQYF	few	TRBJ2-7	.	TRBV10-2
TGTGCCAGCAGTTACGACAGGGACTTGGGCGAGCAGTACTTC	CASSYDRDLGEQYF	.	TRBJ2-7	.	TRBV6-6
TGTGCCAGCCGAGGGACAGGGAACACCGGGGAGCTGTTTTTT	CASRGTGNTGELFF	.	TRBJ2-2	TRBD1	TRBV27
TGTGCCAGCAGCTTGCTGACAGGGCGTCGCTACGAGCAGTACTTC	CASSLLTGRRYEQYF	.	TRBJ2-7	TRBD1	TRBV5-4
TGTGCCAGCACCTGGGGTAGCGGGGCTCAAGAGACCCAGTACTTC	CASTWGSGAQETQYF	.	TRBJ2-5	TRBD2	TRBV13
TGTGCCAGCAGTCACCTCGAGCAGTACTTC	CASSHLEQYF	.	TRBJ2-7	.	TRBV28
TGTGCCAGTAGTCGCACACTTGTTAACTATGGCTACACCTTC	CASSRTLVNYGYTF	few	TRBJ1-2	.	TRBV19
TGTGCCAGCAGCCTATACACCGGGGAGCTGTTTTTT	CASSLYTGELFF	.	TRBJ2-2	.	TRBV9
TGCGCCAGCAGCTCGACGGACAGGGGGGGCACTGAAGCTTTCTTT	CASSSTDRGGTEAFF	.	TRBJ1-1	TRBD1	TRBV5-1
TGTGCCAGCAGCTTAGACCAGGGGAACACTGAAGCTTTCTTT	CASSLDQGNTEAFF	.	TRBJ1-1	.	TRBV7-2
TGTGCCAGCAGCCCACAGGGGAACAGCAATCAGCCCCAGCATTTT	CASSPQGNSNQPQHF	.	TRBJ1-5	TRBD1	TRBV9
TGTGCCAGCAGTTACTCTCCTAGCGTAAGAGCCGGGGAGCTGTTTTTT	CASSYSPSVRAGELFF	.	TRBJ2-2	.	TRBV6-6
TGTGCCAGCAGTTTGATGGGTGGGGGAAGGGTAGAGACCCAGTACTTC	CASSLMGGGRVETQYF	.	TRBJ2-5	.	TRBV28
TGTGCCAGCAGTCCTAGGGGGACTAGCGGTTACGAGCAGTACTTC	CASSPRGTSGYEQYF	.	TRBJ2-7	TRBD2	TRBV27
TGTGCCAGCAGCTTGGCCGACAGGGGTTATGGCTACACCTTC	CASSLADRGYGYTF	.	TRBJ1-2	TRBD1	TRBV5-4
TGTGCCAGCAGTGGAACAACCTGGGGGGTTCCCTCTGAAGCTTTCTTT	CASSGTTWGVPSEAFF	.	TRBJ1-1	.	TRBV2
TGTGCCAGTAGTAAGGAGCTAGGACTCTTCTACGAGCAGTACTTC	CASSKELGLFYEQYF	once	TRBJ2-7	.	TRBV19
TGTGCCAGTAGTCCGAGGCCTAGCGGCTACTACGAGCAGTACTTC	CASSPRPSGYYEQYF	many	TRBJ2-7	TRBD2	TRBV19
TGCGCCAGCAGCTTGGGACAGGGGGCAAAGGGCTACACCTTC	CASSLGQGAKGYTF	once	TRBJ1-2	TRBD1	TRBV5-1
TGTGCCAGCTCACCACCGAGCGGGAGATCCTACAATGAGCAGTTCTTC	CASSPPSGRSYNEQFF	.	TRBJ2-1	TRBD2	TRBV18